The entry below describes one TCR beta chain. The source of the sample is a study of control samples from healthy donors and cancer patients. V lost 2 bases, J lost 3 bases, and 14 bases stayed unmatched. The CDR3 runs to 18 residues. CDR1 is ENHRY and CDR2 is SYGVKD in the germline V gene. Assay: immunoSEQ multiplex PCR; the TCRdb copy retains only in-frame clones and omits some. The profile shows about 160,000 clones, 90% to 95% of them singletons. This TCR derives from a woman aged 25 to 45 in good health. The chain carries TRBV10-3 and TRBJ2-5; 8 nucleotides agree with TRBD2. Sequencing used blood. The CDR3 is CAISEAPLAGKGKETQYF. The CDR3 bases are TGTGCCATCAGTGAGGCCCCGCTAGCGGGCAAAGGTAAAGAGACCCAGTACTTC.